A selection of T cell receptor beta chains follows, all from one sample in a study of T-cell reconstitution after alpha-beta-depleted transplantation in children. From the PCR reads, TCRdb called clonotypes with MiXCR, one entry per CDR3 protein. The sample consists of 490,000 or so distinct CDR3 sequences, around 12% of them appearing once. The sequencing here drew on PBMCs from the stem cell graft donor, taken from the stem cell graft. The receptors originated from a human donor who donated a stem cell graft to a child with combined immunodeficiency. Each CDR3 is given with its conserved first and last residue. A D gene is named only where the DNA matches it firmly. The listing skips clone size in some rows; elsewhere it reads once, few, many or a size class.

j_call v_call clone_size d_call cdr3_nt cdr3_aa
TRBJ2-1 TRBV5-1 many TRBD1 TGCGCCAGCAGCGATGAACGGGACAGGGACTACAATGAGCAGTTCTTC CASSDERDRDYNEQFF
TRBJ2-5 TRBV5-6 NA TRBD2 TGTGCCAGCAGCTTGGCGCTAGCGGGGGGCGAAGAGACCCAGTACTTC CASSLALAGGEETQYF
TRBJ2-5 TRBV7-8 NA TRBD1 TGTGCCAGCAGCGTGACAGGGGCCGGAGAGACCCAGTACTTC CASSVTGAGETQYF
TRBJ2-7 TRBV18 NA NA TGTGCCAGCTCACCCCCCGGGGGGCGGAGTACCTACGAGCAGTACTTC CASSPPGGRSTYEQYF
TRBJ2-3 TRBV30 NA NA TGTGCCTGGAGTGTACGACAAGCCTCCACAGATACGCAGTATTTT CAWSVRQASTDTQYF
TRBJ1-4 TRBV18 few NA TGTGCCAGCTCACCCTTAGGACCCACTGGGGATGAAAAACTGTTTTTT CASSPLGPTGDEKLFF
TRBJ2-1 TRBV4-3 many TRBD1 TGCGCCAGCAGCCAAGCTGCCCGACTTGAGGGGGCGAATGAGCAGTTCTTC CASSQAARLEGANEQFF
TRBJ2-7 TRBV12-3/TRBV12-4 few TRBD2 TGTGCCAGCAGCCGTGGACTAGTACGTCACGAGCAGTACTTC CASSRGLVRHEQYF
TRBJ1-3 TRBV12-3/TRBV12-4 many NA TGTGCCAGCAGTATACCAGGGTCTGGAAACACCATATATTTT CASSIPGSGNTIYF
TRBJ2-4 TRBV28 NA NA TGTGCCAGCAGTTTACCCGGGACCCAGGCCAAAAACATTCAGTACTTC CASSLPGTQAKNIQYF
TRBJ2-7 TRBV4-2 NA TRBD2 TGTGCCAGCAGCCAGGCTCCCCCGGGACTAGCGGTTCACCGGTCCTACGAGCAGTACTTC CASSQAPPGLAVHRSYEQYF
TRBJ2-1 TRBV20-1 NA TRBD1 TGCAGTGCCCACCTCCCGGGGACTCAGGGGGCGGTGCAGTTCTTC CSAHLPGTQGAVQFF
TRBJ2-5 TRBV11-3 few NA TGTGCCAGCAGCTTAGGAGCCGAGCGGTACCAAGAGACCCAGTACTTC CASSLGAERYQETQYF
TRBJ2-5 TRBV11-1 NA TRBD1 TGTGCCAGCAGCGCCCGACAGGGGTCGGGGCAAGAGACCCAGTACTTC CASSARQGSGQETQYF
TRBJ2-2 TRBV7-2 many TRBD1 TGTGCCAGCAGCTGGACAGGGGCCGGGGAGCTGTTTTTT CASSWTGAGELFF
TRBJ1-5 TRBV6-2/TRBV6-3 few TRBD1 TGTGCCAGCAGCCTCCACTCCCGGGACAGGGCCCATCAGCCCCAGCATTTT CASSLHSRDRAHQPQHF
TRBJ2-1 TRBV7-2 NA TRBD1 TGTGCCAGCAGTCGACAGGACAGGATCGGTGAGCAGTTCTTC CASSRQDRIGEQFF
TRBJ1-2 TRBV30 NA NA TGTGCCTGGAGTGTAATCCGAGTGACCTATGGCTACACCTTC CAWSVIRVTYGYTF
TRBJ2-6 TRBV12-3/TRBV12-4 few TRBD2 TGTGCCAGCGCCGGGGGGGCTGGGGCCAACGTCCTGACTTTC CASAGGAGANVLTF
TRBJ2-7 TRBV3-1 few TRBD1 TGTGCCAGCAGCCAAGAAACTTACAGGGGGGTGTACTTC CASSQETYRGVYF
TRBJ2-4 TRBV20-1 NA TRBD2 TGCAGTGCTACGGTAGCGGGCTTGATAGCCAAAAACATTCAGTACTTC CSATVAGLIAKNIQYF
TRBJ1-2 TRBV12-3/TRBV12-4 many NA TGTGCCAGCAGTTTAGCAGGGAGTCCTGGCTACACCTTC CASSLAGSPGYTF
TRBJ2-5 TRBV7-2 many TRBD1 TGTGCCAGCAGCTTGACAGGGCCCCGGGAGACCCAGTACTTC CASSLTGPRETQYF
TRBJ2-7 TRBV4-3 many NA TGCGCCAGCAGCCAAGGAATTTCTACCACCTACGAGCAGTACTTC CASSQGISTTYEQYF
TRBJ2-7 TRBV7-8 NA TRBD1 TGTGCCAGCAGTAGGATAACCGGGACAGGGTCCCACGAGCAGTACTTC CASSRITGTGSHEQYF
TRBJ2-5 TRBV24-1 few TRBD2 TGTGCCGCCAGTGATTTTGGTGGGACTAGCGGTGCGTTTTTATTCCAAGAGACCCAGTACTTC CAASDFGGTSGAFLFQETQYF
TRBJ2-1 TRBV9 NA TRBD2 TGTGCCAGCAGCAAAGCTAGCGGCTACAATGAGCAGTTCTTC CASSKASGYNEQFF
TRBJ2-1 TRBV20-1 many NA TGCAGTGCTAGAGGACCTCGGGCCCCTCGGGAGCAGTTCTTC CSARGPRAPREQFF
TRBJ2-3 TRBV4-3 NA TRBD2 TGCGCCAGCAGCCGCCTGACTAGCGGGAGGGGCACAGATACGCAGTATTTT CASSRLTSGRGTDTQYF
TRBJ1-1 TRBV12-3/TRBV12-4 NA TRBD1 TGTGCCAGCATGGACAGGGGAAGGATCACTGAAGCTTTCTTT CASMDRGRITEAFF
TRBJ1-1 TRBV24-1 few NA TGTGCCACCCTGGACGAGAACACTGAAGCTTTCTTT CATLDENTEAFF
TRBJ2-7 TRBV7-9 few NA TGTGCCAGCAGCTTAGAGGCGGTATCCTACGAGCAGTACTTC CASSLEAVSYEQYF
TRBJ2-1 TRBV20-1 many NA TGCAGTGCTAGTGGAGGGGGCATTACAGGGGTCGGTGAGCAGTTCTTC CSASGGGITGVGEQFF
TRBJ2-1 TRBV3-1 NA NA TGTGCCAGCAGCCAAGAAGTAGGAGGGGCCGGGAAGGGCAATGAGCAGTTCTTC CASSQEVGGAGKGNEQFF
TRBJ2-2 TRBV11-3 NA NA TGTGCCATTGAGGGGAGGTCCAACACCGGGGAGCTGTTTTTT CAIEGRSNTGELFF
TRBJ2-3 TRBV12-3/TRBV12-4 NA NA TGTGCCAGCAGTTTTCTGGGGGGTTGGGATACGCAGTATTTT CASSFLGGWDTQYF
TRBJ2-1 TRBV5-1 many NA TGCGCCAGGGATGACTGGTCTTCGGACAATGAGCAGTTCTTC CARDDWSSDNEQFF
TRBJ2-2 TRBV29-1 few TRBD1 TGCAGCGTTGAAAGACAGGGGGCGCGTTACACCGGGGAGCTGTTTTTT CSVERQGARYTGELFF
TRBJ2-5 TRBV11-2 many TRBD2 TGTGCCAGCAGCTTGTGGGGACTAGCGGGGCGATACCAAGAGACCCAGTACTTC CASSLWGLAGRYQETQYF